A single sample gave rise to the 29 T cell receptor beta chains below, sequenced in a study of neurological immune-mediated disorders. TCRdb fed the 5' RACE reads into MiXCR, producing one record per CDR3 protein. The sample records 50,000 to 65,000 distinct CDR3 sequences, roughly 3.5% being singletons. The specimen was PBMCs. These TCRs come from a man aged 25-45 years with multiple sclerosis.

This clonotype was found many times. The chain recombines TRBV5-1 with TRBJ1-1; D unresolved. Per germline, CDR1 SGHRS and CDR2 YFSETQ. V was pared by 4 bases and J by 1 base, with 11 bases between. The length of the CDR3 is 14 residues. Written as DNA, the CDR3 is TGCGCCAGCAGCAGACCCAAGGGGAACACTGAAGCTTTCTTT. It translates to CASSRPKGNTEAFF.

This clonotype has a count of ten or more. The chain combines TRBV7-8 with TRBJ1-5; no reliable D call. The germline gives CDR1 SGHVS, CDR2 FQNEAQ. V was pared by 7 bases and J by 1 base, with 14 bases between. The CDR3 has 15 residues. The CDR3 is CASTPTMGSNQPQHF. CDR3 DNA sequence: TGTGCCAGCACCCCCACAATGGGGAGCAATCAGCCCCAGCATTTT.

The chain carries TRBV18 and TRBJ2-3; no clear D. V lost 0 bases, J lost 1 base, and 8 bases lay in between. The CDR3 covers 15 residues. Germline assignment: CDR1 KGHSH and CDR2 LQKENI. For the CDR3, the DNA is TGTGCCAGCTCACCACCGGTCTTTCGCACAGATACGCAGTATTTT. This encodes CASSPPVFRTDTQYF.

This clonotype was detected ten times or more. The V call is TRBV7-8, the J call TRBJ2-7, with TRBD1 identical over 10 bases. From germline, CDR1 is SGHVS and CDR2 FQNEAQ. This CDR3 is built from 16 residues. Germline trimming cut 4 bases from V and 5 bases from J; bases unmatched to any gene: 11. The CDR3 is CASSSRLGQGKNEQYF. The DNA of the CDR3 is TGTGCCAGCAGCTCGCGCCTGGGACAGGGGAAAAACGAGCAGTACTTC.

In regard to this clonotype: This may come from a read error, since a much larger clone is one base off. The chain recombines TRBV6-5 with TRBJ1-6; D unresolved. The CDR3 has 13 amino acids. Germline CDR1 and CDR2: MNHEY and SVGAGI. The CDR3 protein is CAVKLGESSPLNF. Here the CDR3 DNA reads TGTGCCGTGAAGCTCGGTGAGAGTTCACCCCTCAACTTT.

This clonotype was seen only a few times. The chain carries TRBV5-5 and TRBJ1-5, with 7 bases fitting TRBD1. V lost 4 bases, J lost 4 bases, and 2 bases stayed unmatched. The CDR3 runs 13 residues. CDR1 and CDR2 (germline): SGHKS, YYEKEE (reference sequence). The CDR3 DNA reads as TGTGCCAGCAGCCAACAGGGGAATCAGCCCCAGCATTTT. Encoded protein: CASSQQGNQPQHF. The whole variable domain, filled in from reference TRBV5-5 and TRBJ1-5, reads DAGVTQSPTHLIKTRGQQVTLRCSPISGHKSVSWYQQVLGQGPQFIFQYYEKEERGRGNFPDRFSARQFPNYSSELNVNALLLGDSALYLCASSQQGNQPQHFGDGTRLSIL.

This clonotype was picked up many times. The chain has TRBV4-2 and TRBJ2-2, with D perhaps being TRBD1 or TRBD2 (5 bases each). The CDR3 is 16 amino acids. Germline values: CDR1 LGHNA, CDR2 YNFKEQ. Deletions cut 0 bases from V and 6 bases from J, with 14 bases between. The chain's CDR3 is CASSQESEGLAGELFF. CDR3 in DNA: TGTGCCAGCAGCCAAGAGTCTGAGGGGCTGGCCGGGGAGCTGTTTTTT.

The sample holds many counts of this clonotype. The chain has TRBV9 and TRBJ1-5; D is uncertain. Trimming took off 6 bases at V and 3 bases at J, with 22 bases between the two ends. The CDR3 is 17 amino acids. From germline, CDR1 is SGDLS and CDR2 YYNGEE. CDR3 DNA sequence: TGTGCCAGCAAGCGTACCTTGCCGTACCTTACCAATCAGCCCCAGCATTTT. It specifies CASKRTLPYLTNQPQHF. The full variable domain, completed using reference TRBV9 and TRBJ1-5, is DSGVTQTPKHLITATGQRVTLRCSPRSGDLSVYWYQQSLDQGLQFLIQYYNGEERAKGNILERFSAQQFPDLHSELNLSSLELGDSALYFCASKRTLPYLTNQPQHFGDGTRLSIL.

This clonotype was recorded at least ten times. The rearrangement links TRBV27 to TRBJ1-1; D is possibly TRBD1 (6 bases). Trimming removed 6 bases from V and 5 bases from J, with 19 bases in between. CDR1 MNHEY and CDR2 SMNVEV come from the germline V gene (reference sequence). CDR3 size: 15 residues. The CDR3: CASSYSGDWATEAFF. The CDR3 DNA follows: TGTGCCAGCAGCTATTCAGGGGACTGGGCGACTGAAGCTTTCTTT.

This clonotype was seen just once. An end of the junction does not agree with germline; a read error may underlie this. The chain joins TRBV3-1 to TRBJ2-2, with D possibly TRBD2 on 6 matching bases. There are 15 residues in the CDR3. Germline V gene lookup returns CDR1 LGHDT and CDR2 YNNKEL (reference sequence). CDR3 sequence: CASSQSGSQTGGLFF. As DNA, the CDR3 is TGTGCCAGCAGCCAAAGTGGGAGTCAAACCGGGGGGCTGTTTTTT.

This clonotype showed up many times. The chain recombines TRBV9 with TRBJ1-2, with a tentative D call TRBD1 (5 bases). Germline CDR1 SGDLS, CDR2 YYNGEE. Trimming removed 4 bases from V and 4 bases from J, with 14 bases in between. The CDR3 runs 14 residues. CDR3 loop: CASSPVDSGYGYTF. The CDR3 coding sequence is TGTGCCAGCAGCCCCGTAGACAGCGGCTATGGCTACACCTTC.

This rearrangement joins TRBV6-1 to TRBJ1-2; a weak D match, TRBD1 (6 bases). The germline V and J ends were trimmed by 6 bases and 0 bases, with 8 bases remaining between them. This CDR3 comprises 13 residues. Per the germline V gene, CDR1 is MNHNS and CDR2 is SASEGT. CDR3 residues: CASRTGTNYGYTF. Here the CDR3 DNA reads TGTGCCAGCAGGACAGGTACTAACTATGGCTACACCTTC.

In regard to this clonotype: A clone one base away is much larger, so this may be a read error. The CDR3 DNA reads as TGTGCCAGCAGCGACAGCTACTCCGGGGAGCTGTTTTTT. It encodes CASSDSYSGELFF. The chain couples TRBV9 to TRBJ2-2; no reliable D call. Trimming took off 3 bases at V and 6 bases at J, with 9 bases between the two ends. CDR3 length equals 13 residues. Per germline, CDR1 SGDLS and CDR2 YYNGEE.

The rearrangement uses TRBV19 and TRBJ1-2; D remains unclear. The germline gives CDR1 LNHDA, CDR2 SQIVND (reference sequence). This CDR3 contains 12 residues. Trimming shortened V by 7 bases and J by 3 bases, and 9 bases separated the two germline ends. CDR3 sequence (DNA): TGTGCCAGTACCCTCGGGGACTATGGCTACACCTTC. The encoded protein is CASTLGDYGYTF.

This clonotype was picked up one time. It may be a read error: a sequence one base away is much more abundant. No conserved phenylalanine or tryptophan is present at the end of the CDR3, so a read error is the likely explanation. The V gene is TRBV11-2, the J gene TRBJ1-1; maybe TRBD1 (5 bases). V lost 4 bases and J lost 5, with 11 bases in between. CDR1 is SGHAT and CDR2 is FQNNGV in the germline V gene. The CDR3 has 13 residues. The CDR3 DNA follows: TGTGCCAGCAGCTATCGCCAGGGTACTGAAGCTTTCATT. It translates to CASSYRQGTEAFI.

This clonotype showed up many times. The chain couples TRBV20-1 to TRBJ1-2, with 7 bases lining up with TRBD1. The germline gives CDR1 DFQATT, CDR2 SNEGSKA (reference sequence). J was trimmed by 3 bases and V by 6 bases; bases with no gene match: 7. The CDR3 contains 13 residues. The CDR3 reads CSARDSADYGYTF. For the CDR3, the DNA is TGCAGTGCAAGGGACAGCGCAGACTATGGCTACACCTTC.

This clonotype was seen at least ten times. The chain combines TRBV5-1 with TRBJ1-1, with no clear D. Germline loops: CDR1 SGHRS, CDR2 YFSETQ. The CDR3 spans 12 residues. The V end lost 0 bases, the J end lost 5 bases, and 5 bases lay between the germline ends. CDR3 nucleotide sequence: TGCGCCAGCAGCTTGGGGCAGACTGAAGCTTTCTTT. Translated: CASSLGQTEAFF.

This clonotype was detected only a few times. The chain joins TRBV12-3 or TRBV12-4 to TRBJ2-3; a possible D gene is TRBD2 (5 bases). The CDR3 covers 22 residues. Trimming removed 4 bases at V and 7 bases at J, with 39 bases between. CDR3 DNA: TGTGCCAGCAGTTCCACCCAACCTCCTAGCAGTGGGGTTACTATCCAAACCAATACGCAGTATTTT. It is translated as CASSSTQPPSSGVTIQTNTQYF.

This clonotype was seen ten or more times. The V gene is TRBV27, the J gene TRBJ2-5; 10 bases are a match to TRBD2. This CDR3 contains 14 residues. CDR1 is MNHEY and CDR2 is SMNVEV in the germline V gene (reference sequence). V was pared by 6 bases and J by 5 bases, with 6 bases of the junction left unmatched. This CDR3 is CASSPGLAAETQYF. The CDR3 region has the DNA TGTGCCAGCAGCCCCGGACTAGCGGCGGAGACCCAGTACTTC.

The V gene is TRBV2, the J gene TRBJ2-7, with 9 bases aligning to TRBD1. This CDR3 has 15 amino acids. Per the germline V gene, CDR1 is SNHLY and CDR2 is FYNNEI. V gave up 6 bases and J gave up 1 base; unmatched junction bases: 7. The CDR3 reads CASRMDRGPSYEQYF. The CDR3, as DNA: TGTGCCAGCAGGATGGACAGGGGCCCGTCCTACGAGCAGTACTTC.

This clonotype was counted ten times or more. The chain uses TRBV20-1 and TRBJ2-1; 10 bases map to TRBD2. CDR3 length equals 16 residues. With V trimmed by 0 bases and J by 4 bases, 6 bases remained unmatched. CDR1 and CDR2 from the germline V gene are DFQATT and SNEGSKA (reference sequence). Written as DNA, the CDR3 is TGCAGTGCTAGAGATCTAGCGGGAGTCCATTACAATGAGCAGTTCTTC. It is translated as CSARDLAGVHYNEQFF.

This clonotype was recorded many times. The rearrangement links TRBV6-5 to TRBJ1-2, with TRBD1 matching 11 bases. V gave up 0 bases and J gave up 6 bases; unmatched junction bases: 6. In germline, CDR1 is MNHEY, CDR2 SVGAGI. The CDR3 spans 16 residues. CDR3 DNA sequence: TGTGCCAGCAGTTACTCGAGGACAGGGGGCGGGAATGGCTACACCTTC. It is translated as CASSYSRTGGGNGYTF.

This clonotype was seen ten or more times. This chain connects TRBV5-1 to TRBJ2-3; D remains ambiguous. The CDR3 has 15 amino acids. The V gene's germline CDR1 is SGHRS and CDR2 YFSETQ. V lost 2 bases to trimming and J lost 1 base, with 11 bases between them. The CDR3 sequence: CASSFKIGGTDTQYF. The CDR3 nucleotides are TGCGCCAGCAGCTTTAAAATAGGAGGCACAGATACGCAGTATTTT. The whole variable domain, remainder taken from reference TRBV5-1 and TRBJ2-3, is KAGVTQTPRYLIKTRGQQVTLSCSPISGHRSVSWYQQTPGQGLQFLFEYFSETQRNKGNFPGRFSGRQFSNSRSEMNVSTLELGDSALYLCASSFKIGGTDTQYFGPGTRLTVL.

This clonotype was detected many times. The chain combines TRBV2 with TRBJ2-3; D uncertain. The CDR3 is 11 residues long. Germline CDR1 and CDR2: SNHLY and FYNNEI. The V gene lost 2 bases and the J gene lost 5 bases, with 2 bases spanning the gap. CDR3 sequence: CASSERDTQYF. The CDR3 DNA is TGTGCCAGCAGTGAACGAGATACGCAGTATTTT.

This clonotype was found many times. The chain employs TRBV10-3 and TRBJ2-1, with 8 nucleotides matching TRBD2. The CDR3 totals 16 residues. V shed 5 bases, J shed 6 bases, and the junction held 12 bases outside the gene matches. Germline CDR1 and CDR2: ENHRY and SYGVKD. The CDR3 loop reads CAISPRTSQTSNEQFF. In DNA form, the CDR3 reads TGTGCCATCAGTCCCAGGACTAGCCAGACGTCCAATGAGCAGTTCTTC.

This clonotype showed up just once. The chain has TRBV3-1 and TRBJ1-3; D unclear. Trimming took 1 base from V and 2 from J, leaving 9 bases between them. This CDR3 is built from 15 residues. Germline assignment: CDR1 LGHDT and CDR2 YNNKEL (reference sequence). In nucleotides, the CDR3 is TGTGCCAGCAGCCAAGTGACCCTTACTGGAAACACCATATATTTT. It translates to CASSQVTLTGNTIYF.

This clonotype was seen ten or more times. The chain uses TRBV28 and TRBJ2-7, with D possibly being TRBD1 or TRBD2 (5 bases each). Trimming took 6 bases from V and 0 from J, leaving 15 bases between them. CDR1 is MDHEN and CDR2 is SYDVKM in the germline V gene. The CDR3 has 15 amino acids. As DNA, the CDR3 is TGTGCCAGCAGCGTGAAGGGACCCAGCTCCTACGAGCAGTACTTC. This codes for CASSVKGPSSYEQYF.

This clonotype was detected ten times or more. The chain links TRBV5-1 to TRBJ1-1, with D possibly being TRBD1 (6 bases). V dropped 1 base and J dropped 1 base, with 17 bases sitting between them. The CDR3 spans 17 residues. Germline V gene data show CDR1 as SGHRS and CDR2 as YFSETQ. The CDR3 protein is CASSLWGSAGANTEAFF. CDR3 DNA: TGCGCCAGCAGCTTGTGGGGGTCGGCGGGGGCGAACACTGAAGCTTTCTTT.

In this sample, this clonotype turned up many times. The rearrangement uses TRBV5-1 and TRBJ2-3; TRBD1 or TRBD2 may be the D gene (5 bases each). Looked up from germline, CDR1 is SGHRS and CDR2 is YFSETQ. The CDR3 is 13 residues long. Deletions cut 6 bases from V and 0 bases from J, with 8 bases between. The CDR3 DNA sequence: TGCGCCAGCAAATGGGGGAGCACAGATACGCAGTATTTT. Its protein is CASKWGSTDTQYF.